These 22 T cell receptor beta chains share one sample of origin, sequenced in a study of blood T cell repertoires in COVID-19 (dated by TCRdb to 2019 to 2021). The library was generated by the immunoSEQ multiplex PCR assay. This is the immuneACCESS table as TCRdb keeps it, with only in-frame sequences that have V and J called. A part of the clones is gone; compared with another copy, unresolved V genes explain less than half, and the rest is unexplained. The sample profile shows tens of thousands of clones; approximately 87% of them were found once. Of the sample, around 1.2% is held by the ten largest clones. The material sequenced was peripheral blood. These receptors were collected from a woman aged 60 to 75 with acute or convalescent COVID-19.

The chain combines TRBV7-9 with TRBJ1-2, with 7 bases that match TRBD1. The length of the CDR3 is 12 residues. CDR1 and CDR2 (germline): SEHNR, FQNEAQ (reference sequence). V gave up 3 bases and J gave up 11 bases; unmatched junction bases: 6. The CDR3 DNA sequence: TGTGCCAGCAGCTTCTCGGACAGGTCTTACACCTTC. This encodes CASSFSDRSYTF.

The chain combines TRBV5-5 with TRBJ1-1, with D possibly TRBD1 on 6 matching bases. This CDR3 is built from 14 residues. V was pared by 2 bases and J by 10 bases, with 18 bases between. CDR1 is SGHKS, CDR2 YYEKEE, per germline (reference sequence). The CDR3 DNA reads TGTGCCAGCAGCTTTAGACAGGACCTAAAGGGAGCTTTCTTT. It encodes CASSFRQDLKGAFF.

The chain carries TRBV7-2 and TRBJ2-5, with 8 bases identical to TRBD1. V shed 5 bases, J shed 6 bases, and the junction held 17 bases outside the gene matches. The CDR3 spans 17 residues. Germline CDR1 and CDR2: SGHTA and FQGNSA. DNA of the CDR3: TGTGCCAGCAGCCCCGGGGGTGGACAGGGTATTCGGAAGACCCAGTACTTC. This gives the protein CASSPGGGQGIRKTQYF.

The chain has TRBV15 and TRBJ2-7; 13 bases match TRBD2. The CDR3 has 16 residues. CDR1 is LNHNV, CDR2 YYDKDF, per germline (reference sequence). V lost 4 bases to trimming and J lost 3 bases; unmatched junction nucleotides: 6. The DNA for the CDR3 is TGTGCCACCAGCACCTCCGGGACTAGCGGGAACTACGAGCAGTACGTC. This encodes CATSTSGTSGNYEQYV.

The gene calls are TRBV28 and TRBJ2-3, with D possibly TRBD2 on 6 matching bases. The CDR3 covers 21 residues. Trimming pared 6 bases from V and 0 bases from J, leaving 31 bases between. Germline V gene lookup returns CDR1 MDHEN and CDR2 SYDVKM. CDR3 protein: CASSVKPLTWGELSSTDTQYF. CDR3 in DNA: TGTGCCAGCAGCGTAAAACCCCTTACGTGGGGGGAGTTGTCTAGCACAGATACGCAGTATTTT.

J is TRBJ1-4 and V is TRBV19; maybe TRBD1 (6 bases). Trimming took 8 bases from V and 4 from J, leaving 11 bases between them. The CDR3 has 13 amino acids. Looked up from germline, CDR1 is LNHDA and CDR2 is SQIVND (reference sequence). The CDR3 coding sequence is TGTGCCAGTGGTTACAGGGATAATGAAAAACTGTTTTTT. Amino acids: CASGYRDNEKLFF.

V usage is TRBV9 and J usage is TRBJ2-2, with D uncertain. The CDR3 is made up of 12 amino acids. Looked up from germline, CDR1 is SGDLS and CDR2 is YYNGEE. V was clipped by 4 bases and J by 1 base, with 2 bases between them. The DNA for the CDR3 is TGTGCCAGCAGCCGGAACACCGGGGAGCTGTTTTTT. Amino acid sequence: CASSRNTGELFF.

The chain is built from TRBV30 and TRBJ1-2; TRBD1 aligns across 9 bases. Trimming cost V 5 bases and J 8 bases; bases outside gene matches: 9. CDR1 and CDR2 from the germline V gene are GTSNPN and SVGIG (reference sequence). The CDR3 has 13 residues. The CDR3 reads CAWGTGMMRGYTF. CDR3 nucleotide sequence: TGTGCCTGGGGGACAGGGATGATGCGGGGCTACACCTTC.

The CDR3 protein is CASIGGSSPPDTQYF. The DNA for the CDR3 is TGTGCCAGCATCGGGGGGTCAAGCCCCCCAGATACGCAGTATTTT. The V gene is TRBV13, the J gene TRBJ2-3; TRBD2 matches at 7 bases. CDR1 is PRHDT and CDR2 is FYEKMQ in the germline V gene (reference sequence). V gave up 7 bases and J gave up 4 bases; unmatched junction bases: 11. There are 15 residues in the CDR3.

The chain recombines TRBV19 with TRBJ1-2; perhaps TRBD1 as D (6 bases). The CDR3 totals 15 residues. Trimming shortened V by 4 bases and J by 2 bases, and 14 bases separated the two germline ends. Germline V CDR1 and CDR2: LNHDA, SQIVND (reference sequence). The CDR3, as DNA: TGTGCCAGTAGTAAGGGGGACAAGGTGAACTATGGCTACACCTTC. It codes for CASSKGDKVNYGYTF.

The V and J genes are TRBV5-1 and TRBJ1-5; D might be TRBD1 (6 bases). With 4 bases removed from V and 6 bases from J, the gap between germline ends came to 17 bases. Per the germline V gene, CDR1 is SGHRS and CDR2 is YFSETQ. The CDR3 sequence is 15 residues long. CDR3 sequence (DNA): TGCGCCAGCAGCCGCCTGGGGGGGGCTGGTCAGCCCCAGCATTTT. As protein: CASSRLGGAGQPQHF.

The chain joins TRBV7-4 to TRBJ2-5; unclear D gene. The CDR3 sequence is 17 residues long. Trimming took 2 bases from V and 1 from J, leaving 17 bases between them. Germline loops: CDR1 SGHVT, CDR2 SQSDAQ. The CDR3 coding sequence is TGTGCCAGCAGCTTATTCCCCTTATGTCCAGGCCAAGAGACCCAGTACTTC. It codes for CASSLFPLCPGQETQYF.

The V and J genes are TRBV30 and TRBJ1-1; 9 bases are shared with TRBD1. CDR3 size: 15 residues. Germline values: CDR1 GTSNPN, CDR2 SVGIG (reference sequence). Unmatched junction bases numbered 11, after V lost 2 bases and J lost 7 bases. CDR3 amino acids: CAWSLRDRAFGEAFF. The CDR3 region has the DNA TGTGCCTGGAGTCTCCGGGACAGGGCGTTTGGTGAAGCTTTCTTT.

CDR3 region: CASSTAYRGEAFF. CDR3 nucleotide sequence: TGTGCCAGCAGCACAGCTTATAGGGGGGAAGCTTTCTTT. The chain recombines TRBV7-9 with TRBJ1-1, with D possibly TRBD1 on 6 matching bases. Germline CDR1 reads SEHNR; CDR2 reads FQNEAQ (reference sequence). This CDR3 has 13 amino acids. Trimming cost V 5 bases and J 8 bases, with 15 bases left between them. The whole variable domain, filled in from reference TRBV7-9 and TRBJ1-1, reads DTGVSQNPRHKITKRGQNVTFRCDPISEHNRLYWYRQTLGQGPEFLTYFQNEAQLEKSRLLSDRFSAERPKGSFSTLEIQRTEQGDSAMYLCASSTAYRGEAFFGQGTRLTVV.

The chain couples TRBV2 to TRBJ1-5; D possibly corresponds to TRBD1 (5 bases). Germline V gene data show CDR1 as SNHLY and CDR2 as FYNNEI. Trimming left V 4 bases short and J 0 bases short, with 13 bases between. The CDR3 has 16 residues. The CDR3 DNA follows: TGTGCCAGCAGTGGGGGCGGAAGTTTTAGCAATCAGCCCCAGCATTTT. This sequence encodes CASSGGGSFSNQPQHF. Based on the CDR3 plus reference TRBV2 and TRBJ1-5, the full variable domain is EPEVTQTPSHQVTQMGQEVILRCVPISNHLYFYWYRQILGQKVEFLVSFYNNEISEKSEIFDDQFSVERPDGSNFTLKIRSTKLEDSAMYFCASSGGGSFSNQPQHFGDGTRLSIL.

The chain joins TRBV5-6 to TRBJ2-3, with no clear D. The V end lost 0 bases, the J end lost 2 bases, and 10 bases lay between the germline ends. This CDR3 spans 15 amino acids. Germline CDR1 and CDR2: SGHDT and YYEEEE. The CDR3 loop reads CASSLVKIPTDTQYF. The CDR3 DNA reads as TGTGCCAGCAGCTTGGTAAAAATTCCCACAGATACGCAGTATTTT.

This clone has a single count. CDR3 amino acids: CASGWSRGEQYV. CDR3 sequence (DNA): TGTGCCAGCGGCTGGAGTAGGGGCGAGCAGTACGTC. The chain links TRBV2 to TRBJ2-7, with D maybe TRBD1 (5 bases). CDR1 and CDR2 (germline): SNHLY, FYNNEI. V was clipped by 8 bases and J by 6 bases, with 14 bases between them. The CDR3 totals 12 residues.

This clone appeared a single time. The J gene is TRBJ2-5, the V gene TRBV4-1, with 7 bases matching TRBD2. With V trimmed by 0 bases and J by 7 bases, 8 bases remained unmatched. Germline assignment: CDR1 MGHRA and CDR2 YSYEKL. The CDR3 totals 15 residues. Here the CDR3 DNA reads TGCGCCAGCAGCCAAGACGGGGCGGGGAGGGGGACCCAGTACTTC. This encodes CASSQDGAGRGTQYF.

The chain has TRBV11-2 and TRBJ1-2; TRBD1 agrees at 8 bases. This CDR3 spans 14 amino acids. Germline assignment: CDR1 SGHAT and CDR2 FQNNGV. V was clipped by 1 base and J by 2 bases; unmatched bases: 0. The CDR3 reads CASSLGTGNYGYTF. In nucleotides, the CDR3 is TGTGCCAGCAGCTTAGGGACAGGGAACTATGGCTACACCTTC.

The chain is built from TRBV7-9 and TRBJ2-1, with D perhaps TRBD2 (7 bases). The CDR3 is made up of 18 amino acids. V was shortened by 3 bases and J by 0 bases, with 18 bases between the two germline ends. Germline CDR1 is SEHNR and CDR2 is FQNEAQ (reference sequence). This chain's CDR3 is CASSLSGRGMSSYNEQFF. The CDR3 DNA follows: TGTGCCAGCAGCTTGAGTGGGAGGGGGATGAGCTCCTACAATGAGCAGTTCTTC.

The J gene is TRBJ2-7, the V gene TRBV7-9, with 9 nucleotides matching TRBD2. This CDR3 has 16 amino acids. The V gene's germline CDR1 is SEHNR and CDR2 FQNEAQ (reference sequence). Germline trimming cut 2 bases from V and 7 bases from J; bases unmatched to any gene: 12. In nucleotides, the CDR3 is TGTGCCAGCAGCTTATATGCGGGGGGGTCGAGTGGTGAGCAGTACGTC. It translates to CASSLYAGGSSGEQYV.

The chain carries TRBV7-2 and TRBJ2-3; 7 nucleotides match TRBD2. CDR1 SGHTA and CDR2 FQGNSA come from the germline V gene. This CDR3 has 14 residues. Trimming at V came to 1 base and at J to 6 bases, leaving 4 bases not matched to a gene. The CDR3: CASSLGTRRDTQYF. DNA for the CDR3: TGTGCCAGCAGCTTAGGGACTAGGAGGGATACGCAGTATTTT.